A selection of T cell receptor beta chains follows, all from one sample in a study of cytomegalovirus exposure and HLA in healthy donors. The protocol was immunoSEQ multiplex PCR, while the TCRdb copy is restricted to in-frame clones and leaves out a portion. Altogether nearly 300,000 clones are present, about nine tenths being singletons, with the ten largest covering about 4%. Sequencing was performed on PBMCs. The receptors come from a man aged 35 to 55 in good health and CMV-seropositive. Each CDR3 is given with its conserved first and last residue. D genes are given only for firm matches. Some rows have no size entry. The others give once, few or many, or a class for an expanded clone.

V	D	J	size	DNA	CDR3
TRBV7-9	TRBD2	TRBJ2-3	-	TGTGCCAGCAGCTTAAGGGGGACTAGCGGGAATTTCGCAGATACGCAGTATTTT	CASSLRGTSGNFADTQYF
TRBV27	TRBD2	TRBJ2-1	-	TGTGCCAGCAGTTTGTCTAGCGGGAGAGGTGGGGACTCCCTAAATGAGCAGTTCTTC	CASSLSSGRGGDSLNEQFF
TRBV18	-	TRBJ1-1	few	TGTGCCAGCTCACCAGGGGGCCGAAACACTGAAGCTTTCTTT	CASSPGGRNTEAFF
TRBV6-5	-	TRBJ2-5	-	TGTGCCAGCAGTTCCCCCGGTGGAGGGCCAGAAGAGACCCAGTACTTC	CASSSPGGGPEETQYF
TRBV7-2	TRBD2	TRBJ2-1	-	TGTGCCAGCAGCCCAGACGGGACTAGCGGGAGAAATGAGCAGTTCTTC	CASSPDGTSGRNEQFF
TRBV11-2	-	TRBJ2-5	-	TGTGCCAGCAGCTCTGATCCGGGACTCGGGGACCAAGAGACCCAGTACTTC	CASSSDPGLGDQETQYF
TRBV11-2	TRBD1	TRBJ1-2	-	TGTGCCAGCAGCTCGACAGGGGCGGCGTATGGCTACACCTTC	CASSSTGAAYGYTF
TRBV7-2	-	TRBJ1-1	-	TGTGCCAGCAGCTTATCCAGGGTGGACACTGAAGCTTTCTTT	CASSLSRVDTEAFF
TRBV28	TRBD2	TRBJ2-1	-	TGTGCCAGCAGGCAACGACTAGCGGGAGGTTCAATCGATGAGCAGTTCTTC	CASRQRLAGGSIDEQFF
TRBV27	TRBD1	TRBJ1-2	-	TGTGCCAGCAGTCCGGACAGGGTTGACTATGGCTACACCTTC	CASSPDRVDYGYTF
TRBV5-1	TRBD2	TRBJ2-7	-	TGCGCCAGCAGCTTGGAATGGCTAGCGGGAGGGAATTCCTACGAGCAGTACTTC	CASSLEWLAGGNSYEQYF
TRBV19	TRBD1	TRBJ1-5	-	TGTGCCAGTAGTACACAGGGGGCAGGTCAGCCCCAGCATTTT	CASSTQGAGQPQHF
TRBV18	-	TRBJ2-7	few	TGTGCCAGCTCACGGGCACAGGGATACGAGCAGTACTTC	CASSRAQGYEQYF
TRBV5-1	TRBD2	TRBJ2-1	-	TGCGCCAGCAGCTTGAACCCTGGTCTAGCGGGAGCCTACAATGAGCAGTTCTTC	CASSLNPGLAGAYNEQFF
TRBV7-3	TRBD2	TRBJ2-1	-	TGTGCCAGCAGCTCACGGACTAGCGGTTACAATGAGCAGTTCTTC	CASSSRTSGYNEQFF
TRBV2	TRBD1	TRBJ1-4	-	TGTGCCAGCAGGATACCGGGACAGACGTATGAAAAACTGTTTTTT	CASRIPGQTYEKLFF
TRBV28	-	TRBJ1-4	few	TGTGCCAGCAGTCCCCAGGGAGGACTGTTTTTT	CASSPQGGLFF
TRBV27	TRBD1	TRBJ1-6	-	TGTGCCAGCAGGGACAGGGGATCACCCCTCCACTTT	CASRDRGSPLHF
TRBV2	TRBD2	TRBJ2-7	-	TGTGCCAGCAGCGGTGGGGGGACTAGCGGTTACTACGAGCAGTACTTC	CASSGGGTSGYYEQYF
TRBV5-1	TRBD2	TRBJ2-7	-	TGCGCCAGCAGCCTGGGCCCTAGCGGGATCTCCTACGAGCAGTACTTC	CASSLGPSGISYEQYF
TRBV7-9	-	TRBJ1-5	few	TGTGCCAGCAGTTACGACGGAAGGGAGGATCAGCCCCAGCATTTT	CASSYDGREDQPQHF
TRBV6-6	TRBD1	TRBJ2-1	-	TGTGCCAGCAGTAATCCGGGACAGGCACCTCATGAGCAGTTCTTC	CASSNPGQAPHEQFF
TRBV18	-	TRBJ2-5	-	TGTGCCAGCTCACCAGTACAGGGAAGAGGGGAGACCCAGTACTTC	CASSPVQGRGETQYF
TRBV28	TRBD1	TRBJ1-5	-	TGTGCCAGCAGTTTTGAGGGGGCGCGGTACAATCAGCCCCAGCATTTT	CASSFEGARYNQPQHF
TRBV5-1	TRBD1	TRBJ2-4	-	TGCGCCAGCAGCTTGGAGGGGACAGGGGTTTCCGCCAAAAACATTCAGTACTTC	CASSLEGTGVSAKNIQYF
TRBV25-1	-	TRBJ2-3	-	TGTGCCAGCAGTGAAACCCCTAATCGGGCAGATACGCAGTATTTT	CASSETPNRADTQYF
TRBV19	-	TRBJ2-3	-	TGTGCCAGTACAGGACAGAACGACATAGATACGCAGTATTTT	CASTGQNDIDTQYF
TRBV29-1	TRBD2	TRBJ2-1	-	TGCAGCGTTGAATTGCGGGAGAAGAATGAGCAGTTCTTC	CSVELREKNEQFF
TRBV6-5	-	TRBJ1-1	-	TGTGCCAGCAGTTACTCGGGACTTATGAACACTGAAGCTTTCTTT	CASSYSGLMNTEAFF
TRBV7-2	TRBD1	TRBJ2-5	-	TGTGCCAGCAGAGGACAGGGGGCGCCTGGGGAGACCCAGTACTTC	CASRGQGAPGETQYF
TRBV7-8	TRBD2	TRBJ2-7	-	TGTGCCAGCAGCTTAATAGCGGGCTACAACGAGCAGTACTTC	CASSLIAGYNEQYF
TRBV5-4	-	TRBJ2-7	-	TGTGCCAGCAGCTTGGGGGCGGGCTACTCCTACGAGCAGTACTTC	CASSLGAGYSYEQYF
TRBV4-1	-	TRBJ1-2	few	TGCGCCAGCAGCCAAGATGTAGGCAGGGACTATGGCTACACCTTC	CASSQDVGRDYGYTF
TRBV19	TRBD2	TRBJ2-5	-	TGTGCCAGTAGTACCCGGACTAGCGCAAGGGAGACCCAGTACTTC	CASSTRTSARETQYF
TRBV14	-	TRBJ2-7	-	TGTGCCAGCAGCCATTCCCGTCTTAGCTACGAGCAGTACTTC	CASSHSRLSYEQYF
TRBV13	TRBD2	TRBJ2-7	-	TGTGCCAGTAGCTCGGGACTAGCGGGTACTTCCTACGAGCAGTACTTC	CASSSGLAGTSYEQYF
TRBV5-4	TRBD2	TRBJ2-7	-	TGTGCCAGCAGCGAGGCGGGAACTAGCGGTCTGTACGAGCAGTACTTC	CASSEAGTSGLYEQYF
TRBV9	-	TRBJ1-4	-	TGTGCCAGCAGCGTAGGCAGGGCCAATGAAAAACTGTTTTTT	CASSVGRANEKLFF
TRBV29-1	-	TRBJ1-2	-	TGCAGCGTCCAACAGGACTATGGCTACACCTTC	CSVQQDYGYTF
TRBV2	TRBD1	TRBJ1-1	-	TGTGCCAGCAGTGAAGCGGGACAGGGGTTGAACACTGAAGCTTTCTTT	CASSEAGQGLNTEAFF
TRBV2	TRBD1	TRBJ2-6	-	TGTGCCAGCAGTTCACGTTCCCCCGGGACAGGATTCTCTGGGGCCAACGTCCTGACTTTC	CASSSRSPGTGFSGANVLTF
TRBV29-1	TRBD1	TRBJ1-1	-	TGCAGCGTTGAAAGGATGGGACAGGGGCTTCGAGAAGCTTTCTTT	CSVERMGQGLREAFF